Listed here are 2 T cell receptor beta chains from one sample, sequenced in a study of Ad26.COV2.S vaccination and SARS-CoV-2 variants. Treatment described: roughly 18 received Ad26.COV2.S at low or high dose, single or two shots; 5 received placebo; per-sample allocation not given. Day 63 after the first vaccine or placebo injection was the time point for sampling. Profiling relied on immunoSEQ multiplex PCR, and the TCRdb table lists in-frame clones only, not all of them. The sample lists about 250,000 clones, approximately 90% seen once, with roughly 3% in the top ten. Material: peripheral blood, obtained in a trial of Ad26.COV2.S vaccine versus placebo. The origin of the receptors is a person aged 18-60 years who received the Ad26.COV2.S COVID-19 vaccine or a placebo.

The DNA for the CDR3 is TGTGCCAGCAGCCTTCACGACCGAGGACTAGCGAATGGTGAGACCCAGTACTTC. It yields the protein CASSLHDRGLANGETQYF. This chain links TRBV4-2 with TRBJ2-5, with 9 nucleotides matching TRBD2. Per germline, CDR1 LGHNA and CDR2 YNFKEQ. The CDR3 is 18 amino acids. The ends lost 4 bases at V and 5 bases at J; junction bases unmatched: 17.

This rearrangement joins TRBV30 to TRBJ1-5, with D possibly TRBD1 on 5 matching bases. Looked up from germline, CDR1 is GTSNPN and CDR2 is SVGIG (reference sequence). Trimming shortened V by 0 bases and J by 1 base, and 16 bases separated the two germline ends. This CDR3 spans 17 amino acids. CDR3 residues: CAWSVQAAPWSNQPQHF. The CDR3 nucleotides read TGTGCCTGGAGTGTACAGGCAGCCCCATGGAGCAATCAGCCCCAGCATTTT. The full variable domain, its missing parts supplied by reference TRBV30 and TRBJ1-5, is SQTIHQWPATLVQPVGSPLSLECTVEGTSNPNLYWYRQAAGRGLQLLFYSVGIGQISSEVPQNLSASRPQDRQFILSSKKLLLSDSGFYLCAWSVQAAPWSNQPQHFGDGTRLSIL.